This T cell receptor (beta chain) was obtained from a study of cytomegalovirus exposure and HLA in healthy donors. Study details: A previous analysis identified approximately 110 million unique TCR beta sequences derived from roughly 180 million T cells. The study placed 80% to 90% of its approximately 400 genotyped donors in the Caucasian-associated ancestry cluster.

For this clone: Its antigen is not identified.

Study conclusions and caveats: In terms of immune exposure information, only CMV serostatus was available.

Trimming removed 0 bases from V and 5 bases from J, with 14 bases in between. Per germline, CDR1 GTSNPN and CDR2 SVGIG (reference sequence). The length of the CDR3 is 14 residues. In the PCR, 60 Vbeta and 13 Jbeta primers were used. Profiling relied on immunoSEQ multiplex PCR, and the TCRdb table lists in-frame clones only, not all of them. The sample carries approximately 90,000 clones, around 8% recorded once. Sequences were obtained from PBMCs. This chain connects TRBV30 to TRBJ2-7, with a tentative D call TRBD1 (6 bases). The origin of this receptor is a man in his forties or fifties in good health and CMV-seronegative. CDR3 sequence: CAWSVGAYLDEQYF. CDR3 nucleotides: TGTGCCTGGAGTGTGGGGGCGTATTTGGACGAGCAGTACTTC.